This T cell receptor beta chain derives from a study of blood T cell repertoires in COVID-19. Overall study context: Italy, Spain and the United States were the sources of the convalescent and acute COVID-19 samples. The analysed material was cDNA or gDNA that came from T cells, B-cell-depleted T cells, or PBMCs.

V shed 1 base and J shed 4 bases, with 10 bases lying between them. The germline V gene encodes CDR1 MNHNS and CDR2 SASEGT. The CDR3 has 14 residues. In the authors' workflow: By means of reference gene primer amplification, nucleated cell counts were estimated. Here immunoSEQ multiplex PCR was the method, and the copy in TCRdb shows in-frame clones only, minus some. The D gene and trimming were derived from the DNA, and the V and J assignments and clone size from that table. In the table there are about 260,000 clones, approximately 88% of which are singletons. The chain uses TRBV6-1 and TRBJ1-2, with D unresolved. The receptor was derived from a human donor in a cohort sampled during active COVID-19. The source material was peripheral blood. This CDR3 is CASSEVSRAYGYTF. DNA of the CDR3: TGTGCCAGCAGTGAAGTATCGCGAGCCTATGGCTACACCTTC.